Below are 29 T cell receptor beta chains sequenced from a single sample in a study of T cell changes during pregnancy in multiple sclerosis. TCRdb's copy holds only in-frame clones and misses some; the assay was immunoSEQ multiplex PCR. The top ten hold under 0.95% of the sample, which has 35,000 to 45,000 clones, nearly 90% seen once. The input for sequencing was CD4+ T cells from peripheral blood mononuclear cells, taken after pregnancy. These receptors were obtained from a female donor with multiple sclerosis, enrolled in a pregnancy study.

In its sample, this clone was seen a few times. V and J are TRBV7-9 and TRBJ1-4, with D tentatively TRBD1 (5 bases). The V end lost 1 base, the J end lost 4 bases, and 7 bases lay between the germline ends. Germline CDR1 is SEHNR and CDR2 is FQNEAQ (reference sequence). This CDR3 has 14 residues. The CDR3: CASSLGQYNEKLFF. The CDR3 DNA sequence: TGTGCCAGCAGCTTAGGACAGTATAATGAAAAACTGTTTTTT.

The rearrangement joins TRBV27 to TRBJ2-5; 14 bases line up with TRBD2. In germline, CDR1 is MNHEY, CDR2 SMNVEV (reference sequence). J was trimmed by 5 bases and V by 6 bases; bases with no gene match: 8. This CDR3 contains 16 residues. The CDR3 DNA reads TGTGCCAGCAGCCGACTAGCGGGGGGGCCTGGGGAGACCCAGTACTTC. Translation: CASSRLAGGPGETQYF.

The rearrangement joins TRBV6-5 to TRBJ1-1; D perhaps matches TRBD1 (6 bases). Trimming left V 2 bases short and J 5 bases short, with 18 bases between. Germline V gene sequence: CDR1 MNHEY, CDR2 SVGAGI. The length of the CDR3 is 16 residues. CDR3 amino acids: CASSYPIRGSGTEAFF. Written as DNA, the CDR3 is TGTGCCAGCAGTTACCCGATCAGGGGTAGTGGGACTGAAGCTTTCTTT.

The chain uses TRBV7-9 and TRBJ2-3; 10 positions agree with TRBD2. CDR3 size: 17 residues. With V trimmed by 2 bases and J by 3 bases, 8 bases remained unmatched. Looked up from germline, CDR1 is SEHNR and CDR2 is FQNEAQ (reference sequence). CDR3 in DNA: TGTGCCAGCAGCTTATGGAAGCGGGGGGGCGCAACAGATACGCAGTATTTT. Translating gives CASSLWKRGGATDTQYF.

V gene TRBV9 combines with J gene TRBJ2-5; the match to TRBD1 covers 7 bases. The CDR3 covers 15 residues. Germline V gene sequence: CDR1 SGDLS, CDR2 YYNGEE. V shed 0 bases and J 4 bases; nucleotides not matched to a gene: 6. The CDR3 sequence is CASSVAMAGGETQYF. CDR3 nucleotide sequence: TGTGCCAGCAGCGTAGCTATGGCAGGGGGAGAGACCCAGTACTTC.

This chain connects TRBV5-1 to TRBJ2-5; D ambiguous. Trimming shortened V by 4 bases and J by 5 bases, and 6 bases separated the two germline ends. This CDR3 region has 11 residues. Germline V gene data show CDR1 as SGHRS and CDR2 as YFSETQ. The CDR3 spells CASSILETQYF. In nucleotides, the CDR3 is TGCGCCAGCAGCATCCTGGAGACCCAGTACTTC.

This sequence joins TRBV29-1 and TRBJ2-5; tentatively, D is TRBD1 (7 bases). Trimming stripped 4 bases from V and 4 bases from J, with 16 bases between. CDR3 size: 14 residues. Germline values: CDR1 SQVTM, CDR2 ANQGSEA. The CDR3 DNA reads TGCAGCGTTGGAATGCAGGGGGGAGGAGAGACCCAGTACTTC. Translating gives CSVGMQGGGETQYF. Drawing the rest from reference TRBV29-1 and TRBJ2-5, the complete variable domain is SAVISQKPSRDICQRGTSLTIQCQVDSQVTMMFWYRQQPGQSLTLIATANQGSEATYESGFVIDKFPISRPNLTFSTLTVSNMSPEDSSIYLCSVGMQGGGETQYFGPGTRLLVL.

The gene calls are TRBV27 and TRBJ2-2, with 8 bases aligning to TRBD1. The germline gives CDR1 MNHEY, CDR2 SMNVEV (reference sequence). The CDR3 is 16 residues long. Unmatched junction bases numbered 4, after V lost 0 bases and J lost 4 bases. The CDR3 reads CASSLSGQGSTGELFF. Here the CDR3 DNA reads TGTGCCAGCAGTTTATCAGGACAGGGATCCACCGGGGAGCTGTTTTTT.

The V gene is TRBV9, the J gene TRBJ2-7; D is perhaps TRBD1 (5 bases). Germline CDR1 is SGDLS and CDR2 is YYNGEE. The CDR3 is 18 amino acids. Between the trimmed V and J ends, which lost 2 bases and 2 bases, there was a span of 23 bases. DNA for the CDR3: TGTGCCAGCAGCGTCGGGCAGGGAAGCCCCACGGCCACCTACGAGCAGTACTTC. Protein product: CASSVGQGSPTATYEQYF.

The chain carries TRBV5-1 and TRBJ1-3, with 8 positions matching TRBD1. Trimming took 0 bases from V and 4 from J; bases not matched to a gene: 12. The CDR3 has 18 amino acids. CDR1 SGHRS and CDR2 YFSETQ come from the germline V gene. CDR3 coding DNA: TGCGCCAGCAGCTTGGCCCCGACAGGGGCGCAGGCCGGAAACACCATATATTTT. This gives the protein CASSLAPTGAQAGNTIYF. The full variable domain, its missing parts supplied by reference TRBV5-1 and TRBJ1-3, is KAGVTQTPRYLIKTRGQQVTLSCSPISGHRSVSWYQQTPGQGLQFLFEYFSETQRNKGNFPGRFSGRQFSNSRSEMNVSTLELGDSALYLCASSLAPTGAQAGNTIYFGEGSWLTVV.

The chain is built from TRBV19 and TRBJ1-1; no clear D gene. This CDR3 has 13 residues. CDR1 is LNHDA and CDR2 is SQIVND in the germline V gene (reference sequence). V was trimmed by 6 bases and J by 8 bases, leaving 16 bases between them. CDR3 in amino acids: CASRNPGVEEAFF. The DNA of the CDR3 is TGTGCCAGTAGGAACCCCGGTGTGGAGGAAGCTTTCTTT.

The CDR3 loop is CASSSGGQKYSPLHF. The CDR3 DNA is TGTGCCAGCAGCTCCGGTGGGCAGAAATATTCACCCCTCCACTTT. This rearrangement joins TRBV7-9 to TRBJ1-6; no reliable D call. Trimming pared 4 bases from V and 8 bases from J, leaving 15 bases between. Germline loops: CDR1 SEHNR, CDR2 FQNEAQ (reference sequence). This CDR3 is built from 15 residues.

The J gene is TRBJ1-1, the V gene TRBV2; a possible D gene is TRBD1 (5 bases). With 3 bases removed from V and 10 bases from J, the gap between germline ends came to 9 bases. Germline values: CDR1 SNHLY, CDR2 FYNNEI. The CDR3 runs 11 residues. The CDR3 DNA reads TGTGCCAGCAGTGACAGGGTAGGAGCTTTCTTT. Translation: CASSDRVGAFF.

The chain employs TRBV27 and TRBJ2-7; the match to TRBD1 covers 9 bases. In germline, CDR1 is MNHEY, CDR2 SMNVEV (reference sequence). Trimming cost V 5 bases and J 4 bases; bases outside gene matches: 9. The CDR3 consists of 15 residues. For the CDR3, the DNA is TGTGCCAGCAGTCAACGAACAGGGGGCAAGTACGAGCAGTACTTC. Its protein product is CASSQRTGGKYEQYF.

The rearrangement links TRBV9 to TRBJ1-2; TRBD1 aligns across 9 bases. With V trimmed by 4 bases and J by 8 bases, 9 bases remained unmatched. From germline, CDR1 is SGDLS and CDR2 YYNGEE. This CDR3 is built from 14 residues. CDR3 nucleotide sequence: TGTGCCAGCAGCCCTCGACAGGGGGTTGTAGGCTACACCTTC. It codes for CASSPRQGVVGYTF.

CDR3 region: CASSRDTSNQPQHF. In DNA form, the CDR3 reads TGTGCCAGTAGTAGGGACACTAGCAATCAGCCCCAGCATTTT. The chain has TRBV19 and TRBJ1-5, with a possible D match to TRBD1 (6 bases). The V gene's germline CDR1 is LNHDA and CDR2 SQIVND (reference sequence). The V end lost 4 bases, the J end lost 0 bases, and 7 bases lay between the germline ends. The CDR3 covers 14 residues.

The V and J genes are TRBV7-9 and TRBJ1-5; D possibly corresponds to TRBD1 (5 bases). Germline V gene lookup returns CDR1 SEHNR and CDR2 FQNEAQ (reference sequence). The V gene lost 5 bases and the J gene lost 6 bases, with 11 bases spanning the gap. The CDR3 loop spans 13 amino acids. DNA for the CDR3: TGTGCCAGCAGCCCAAACGGGGGTCAGCCCCAGCATTTT. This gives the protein CASSPNGGQPQHF.

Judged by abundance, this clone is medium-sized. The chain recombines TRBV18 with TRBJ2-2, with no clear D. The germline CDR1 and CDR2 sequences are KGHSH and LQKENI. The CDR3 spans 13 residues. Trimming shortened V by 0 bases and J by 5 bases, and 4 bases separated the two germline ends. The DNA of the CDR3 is TGTGCCAGCTCACCACCGAGTACCGGGGAGCTGTTTTTT. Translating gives CASSPPSTGELFF.

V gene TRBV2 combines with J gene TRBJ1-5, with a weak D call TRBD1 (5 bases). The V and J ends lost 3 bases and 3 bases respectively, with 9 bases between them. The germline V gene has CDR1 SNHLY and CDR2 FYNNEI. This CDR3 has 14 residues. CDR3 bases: TGTGCCAGCAGTGAGAACAGGCCCAATCAGCCCCAGCATTTT. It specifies CASSENRPNQPQHF.

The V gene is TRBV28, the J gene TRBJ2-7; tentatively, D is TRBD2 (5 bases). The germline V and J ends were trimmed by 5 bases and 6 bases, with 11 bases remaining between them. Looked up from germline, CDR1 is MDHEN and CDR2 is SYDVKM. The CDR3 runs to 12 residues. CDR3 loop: CASSPLGGEQYF. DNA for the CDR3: TGTGCCAGCAGTCCTCTCGGAGGCGAGCAGTACTTC.

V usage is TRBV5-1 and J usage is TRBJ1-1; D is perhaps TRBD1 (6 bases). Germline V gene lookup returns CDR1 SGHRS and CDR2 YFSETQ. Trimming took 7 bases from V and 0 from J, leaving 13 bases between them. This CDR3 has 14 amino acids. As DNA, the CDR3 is TGCGCCAGCCTCAAAACAGGGATGAACACTGAAGCTTTCTTT. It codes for CASLKTGMNTEAFF.

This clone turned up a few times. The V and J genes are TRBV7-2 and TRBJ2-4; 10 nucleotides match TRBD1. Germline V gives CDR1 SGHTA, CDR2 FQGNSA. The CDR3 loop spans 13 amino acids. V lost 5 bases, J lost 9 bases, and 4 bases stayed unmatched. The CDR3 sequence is CASSVRQGAIQYF. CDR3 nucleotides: TGTGCCAGCAGCGTCCGACAGGGGGCCATTCAGTACTTC.

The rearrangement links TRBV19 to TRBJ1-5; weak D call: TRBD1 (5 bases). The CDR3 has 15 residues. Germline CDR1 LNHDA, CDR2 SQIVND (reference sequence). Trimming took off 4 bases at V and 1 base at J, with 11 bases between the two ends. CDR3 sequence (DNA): TGTGCCAGTAGTAGGGGGGGTTCGAGCAATCAGCCCCAGCATTTT. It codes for CASSRGGSSNQPQHF.

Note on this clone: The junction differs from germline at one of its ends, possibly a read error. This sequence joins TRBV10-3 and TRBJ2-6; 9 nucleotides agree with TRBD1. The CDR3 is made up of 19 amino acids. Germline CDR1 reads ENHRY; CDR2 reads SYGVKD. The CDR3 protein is CAVSNGGTGPPSGANVLTF. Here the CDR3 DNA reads TGTGCCGTCAGTAACGGGGGGACAGGGCCTCCCTCTGGGGCCAACGTCCTGACTTTC.

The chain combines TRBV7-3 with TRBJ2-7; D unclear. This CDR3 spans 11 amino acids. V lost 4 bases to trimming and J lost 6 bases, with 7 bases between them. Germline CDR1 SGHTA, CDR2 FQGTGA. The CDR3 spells CASSSGGEQYF. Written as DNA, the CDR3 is TGTGCCAGCAGCTCGGGTGGCGAGCAGTACTTC.

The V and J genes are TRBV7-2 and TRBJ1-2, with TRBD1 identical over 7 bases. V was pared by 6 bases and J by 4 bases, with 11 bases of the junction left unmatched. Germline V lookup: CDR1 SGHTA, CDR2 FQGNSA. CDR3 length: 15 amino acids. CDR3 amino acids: CASSLSGQAFYGYTF. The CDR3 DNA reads TGTGCCAGCAGTCTTTCCGGACAGGCTTTCTATGGCTACACCTTC.

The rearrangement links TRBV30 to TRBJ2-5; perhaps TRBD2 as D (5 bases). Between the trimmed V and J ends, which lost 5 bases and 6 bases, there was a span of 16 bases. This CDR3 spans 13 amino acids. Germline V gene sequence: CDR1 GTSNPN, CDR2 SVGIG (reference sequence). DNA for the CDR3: TGTGCCTGGGCCCCGGATCTCGGGAAGACCCAGTACTTC. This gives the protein CAWAPDLGKTQYF.

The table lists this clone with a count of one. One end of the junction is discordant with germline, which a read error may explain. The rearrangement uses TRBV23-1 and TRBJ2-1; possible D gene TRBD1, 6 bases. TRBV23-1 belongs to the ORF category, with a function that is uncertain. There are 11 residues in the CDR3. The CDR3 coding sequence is TGTCGGGACAACGTCCGGAATGAGCAGTTCTTC. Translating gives CRDNVRNEQFF.

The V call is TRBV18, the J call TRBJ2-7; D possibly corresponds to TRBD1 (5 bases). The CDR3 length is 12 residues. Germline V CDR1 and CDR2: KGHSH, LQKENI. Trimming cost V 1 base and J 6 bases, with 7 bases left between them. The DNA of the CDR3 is TGTGCCAGCTCACCACAGGGGTCCGAGCAGTACTTC. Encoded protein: CASSPQGSEQYF.